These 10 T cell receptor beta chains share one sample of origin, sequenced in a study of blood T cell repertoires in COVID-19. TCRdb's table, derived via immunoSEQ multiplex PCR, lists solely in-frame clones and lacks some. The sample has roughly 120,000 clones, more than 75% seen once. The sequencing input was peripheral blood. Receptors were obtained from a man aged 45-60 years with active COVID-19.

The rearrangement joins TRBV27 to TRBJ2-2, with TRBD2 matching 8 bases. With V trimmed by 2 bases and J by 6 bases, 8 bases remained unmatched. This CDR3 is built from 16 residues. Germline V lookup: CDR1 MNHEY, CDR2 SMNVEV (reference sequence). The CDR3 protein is CASSLLAGGSAGELFF. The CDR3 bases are TGTGCCAGCAGTTTACTGGCGGGGGGCTCGGCCGGGGAGCTGTTTTTT.

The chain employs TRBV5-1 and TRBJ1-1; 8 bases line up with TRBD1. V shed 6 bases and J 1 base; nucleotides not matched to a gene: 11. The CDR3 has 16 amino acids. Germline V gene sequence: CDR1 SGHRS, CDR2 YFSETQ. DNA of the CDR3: TGCGCCAGCACCAGGTCCCAAGGACAGGGGAACACTGAAGCTTTCTTT. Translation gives CASTRSQGQGNTEAFF.

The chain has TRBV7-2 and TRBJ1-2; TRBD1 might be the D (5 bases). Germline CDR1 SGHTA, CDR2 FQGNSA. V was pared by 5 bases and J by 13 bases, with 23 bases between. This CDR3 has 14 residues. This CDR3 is CASSVRQIDPQPTF. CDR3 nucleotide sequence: TGTGCCAGCAGCGTGCGACAGATAGACCCCCAACCCACCTTC.

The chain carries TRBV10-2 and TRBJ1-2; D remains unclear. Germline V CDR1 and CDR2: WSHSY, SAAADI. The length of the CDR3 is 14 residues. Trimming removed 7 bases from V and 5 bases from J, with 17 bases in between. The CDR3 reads CASKELRSGYGYTF. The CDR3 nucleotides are TGCGCCAGCAAGGAGCTTCGATCCGGGTATGGCTACACCTTC.

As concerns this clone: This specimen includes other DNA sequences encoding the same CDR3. The CDR3 region has the DNA TGTGCCAGTAGTATGACAGGGCAGAACACTGAAGCTTTCTTT. Encoded protein: CASSMTGQNTEAFF. The chain couples TRBV19 to TRBJ1-1, with TRBD1 matching 7 bases. The CDR3 is 14 residues long. V was pared by 3 bases and J by 1 base, with 2 bases of the junction left unmatched. CDR1 and CDR2 from the germline V gene are LNHDA and SQIVND (reference sequence).

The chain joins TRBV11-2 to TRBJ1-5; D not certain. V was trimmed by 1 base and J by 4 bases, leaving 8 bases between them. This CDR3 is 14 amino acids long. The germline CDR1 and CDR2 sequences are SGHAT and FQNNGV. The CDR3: CASSLASGNQPQHF. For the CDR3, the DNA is TGTGCCAGCAGCTTAGCCAGCGGAAATCAGCCCCAGCATTTT.

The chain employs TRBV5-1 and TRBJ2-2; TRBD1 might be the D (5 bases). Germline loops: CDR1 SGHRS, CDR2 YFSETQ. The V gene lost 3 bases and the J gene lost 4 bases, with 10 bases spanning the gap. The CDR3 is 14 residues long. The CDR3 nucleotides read TGCGCCAGCAGCTCGACAGTGGTCACCGGGGAGCTGTTTTTT. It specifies CASSSTVVTGELFF.

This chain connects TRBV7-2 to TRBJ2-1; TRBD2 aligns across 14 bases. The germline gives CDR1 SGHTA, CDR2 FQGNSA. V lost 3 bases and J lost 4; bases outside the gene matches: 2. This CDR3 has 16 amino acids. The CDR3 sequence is CASSLRTSGRYNEQFF. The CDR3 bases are TGTGCCAGCAGCTTGAGGACTAGCGGGAGGTACAATGAGCAGTTCTTC.

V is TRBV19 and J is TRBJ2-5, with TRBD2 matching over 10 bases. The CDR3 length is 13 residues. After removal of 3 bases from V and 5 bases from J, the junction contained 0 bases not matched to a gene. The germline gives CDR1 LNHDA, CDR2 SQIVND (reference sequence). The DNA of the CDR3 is TGTGCCAGTAGTATGACTAGCGGGGAGACCCAGTACTTC. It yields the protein CASSMTSGETQYF. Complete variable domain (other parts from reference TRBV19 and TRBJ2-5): DGGITQSPKYLFRKEGQNVTLSCEQNLNHDAMYWYRQDPGQGLRLIYYSQIVNDFQKGDIAEGYSVSREKKESFPLTVTSAQKNPTAFYLCASSMTSGETQYFGPGTRLLVL.

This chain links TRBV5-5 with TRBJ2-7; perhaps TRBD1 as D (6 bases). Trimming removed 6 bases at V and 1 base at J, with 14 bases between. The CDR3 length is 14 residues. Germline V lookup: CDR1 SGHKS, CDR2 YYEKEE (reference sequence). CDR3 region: CASTPYTGSYEQYV. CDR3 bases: TGTGCCAGCACCCCTTACACAGGGTCCTACGAGCAGTACGTC.